This T cell receptor (beta chain) stems from a study of blood T cell repertoires in COVID-19. For the study at large: Nucleic acid was either cDNA or gDNA, and it came from T cells, B-cell-depleted T cells, or PBMCs.

Only in-frame clones appear in the TCRdb table, and some are missing; sequencing was by immunoSEQ multiplex PCR. In the table there are under 65,000 clones, around nine tenths of which are singletons. The CDR3 runs to 15 residues. The ends lost 6 bases at V and 1 base at J; junction bases unmatched: 9. The V gene's germline CDR1 is SGHTA and CDR2 FQGNSA. The chain carries TRBV7-2 and TRBJ2-7; 7 bases align to TRBD2. The source of this sequence is a man aged 55-75 years with acute or convalescent COVID-19. Input material: peripheral blood. In DNA, the CDR3 is TGTGCCAGCAGGCTGACCGGGACTACGTCCTACGAGCAGTACTTC. Its translation is CASRLTGTTSYEQYF.